This entry features one TCR beta chain sequence. The sample is drawn from a study of blood T cell repertoires in COVID-19. Authors' methods: Estimated nucleated cell counts came from reference gene primer amplification. TCRdb keeps only in-frame clones here, not all; method: immunoSEQ multiplex PCR. Clone size and the V and J calls come from that table; the DNA yielded D and trimming. The top ten clones hold 5% to 7% of a sample with 77,000 or so clones, 83% of them seen once. The CDR3 sequence is 15 residues long. The ends were cut back, 0 bases at V and 0 bases at J, with 9 bases in the middle. CDR1 and CDR2 from the germline V gene are SGDLS and YYNGEE.

This receptor was obtained from a woman in her sixties with acute or convalescent COVID-19. The chain carries TRBV9 and TRBJ1-2; a possible D gene is TRBD1 (5 bases). The sample was peripheral blood. This CDR3 reads CASSVAPGSNYGYTF. The DNA of the CDR3 is TGTGCCAGCAGCGTAGCCCCAGGGTCTAACTATGGCTACACCTTC.